This TCR beta chain comes out of a study of cytomegalovirus exposure and HLA in healthy donors. The study, taken as a whole, reports: Exclusion as indistinguishable affected some V segments, including TRBV6-2 and TRBV6-3. Among donors in an Asian-associated ancestry cluster, a later analysis reportedly found fewer N-insertions than the roughly 730-donor mean.

Notes on this clone: Its antigen is not known.

The CDR3 is 15 amino acids. Germline values: CDR1 WSHSY, CDR2 SAAADI. V gave up 3 bases and J gave up 5 bases; unmatched junction bases: 9. PCR amplification relied on 60 Vbeta primers (plus 13 Jbeta primers). Measured with immunoSEQ multiplex PCR; TCRdb has only the in-frame clones, and not every one. The sample lists about 140,000 clones, 80% occurring once. The rearrangement uses TRBV10-2 and TRBJ2-7; 8 bases fit TRBD1. The sequence was collected from a man aged 45 to 65 in good health and CMV-seronegative. The sequenced material came from PBMCs. DNA for the CDR3: TGCGCCAGCAGTGACCCCGACAGGGGAAGTCACGAGCAGTACTTC. It specifies CASSDPDRGSHEQYF.